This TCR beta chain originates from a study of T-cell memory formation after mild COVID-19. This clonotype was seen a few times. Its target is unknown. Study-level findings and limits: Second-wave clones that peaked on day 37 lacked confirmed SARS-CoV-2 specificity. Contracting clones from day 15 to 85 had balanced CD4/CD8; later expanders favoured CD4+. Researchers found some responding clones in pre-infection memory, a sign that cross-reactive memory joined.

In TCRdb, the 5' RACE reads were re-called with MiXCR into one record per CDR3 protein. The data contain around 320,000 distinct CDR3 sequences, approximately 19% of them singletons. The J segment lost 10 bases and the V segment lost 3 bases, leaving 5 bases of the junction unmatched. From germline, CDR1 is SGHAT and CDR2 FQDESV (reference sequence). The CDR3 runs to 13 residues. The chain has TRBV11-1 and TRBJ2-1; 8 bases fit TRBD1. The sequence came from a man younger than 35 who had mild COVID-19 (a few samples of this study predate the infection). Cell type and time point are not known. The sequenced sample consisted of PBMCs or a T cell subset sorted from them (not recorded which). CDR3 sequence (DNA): TGTGCCAGCAGCTTGGCAGGGGGCGCGGAGCAGTTCTTC. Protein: CASSLAGGAEQFF.